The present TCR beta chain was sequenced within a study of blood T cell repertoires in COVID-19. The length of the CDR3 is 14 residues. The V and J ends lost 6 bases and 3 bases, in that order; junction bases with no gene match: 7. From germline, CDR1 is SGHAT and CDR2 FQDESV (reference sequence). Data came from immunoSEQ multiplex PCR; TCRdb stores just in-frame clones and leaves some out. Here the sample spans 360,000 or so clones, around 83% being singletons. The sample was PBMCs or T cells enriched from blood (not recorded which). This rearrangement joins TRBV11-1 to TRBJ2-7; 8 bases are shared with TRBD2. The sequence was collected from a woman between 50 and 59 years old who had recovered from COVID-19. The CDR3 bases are TGTGCCAGCAGTAAAAGCGGGAGACTCTACGAGCAGTACTTC. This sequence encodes CASSKSGRLYEQYF.